This passage covers 5 T cell receptor beta chains from one sample sequenced in a study of T cells after yellow fever vaccination (dated by TCRdb to the late 2010s). The intended sense of this specimen's treatment or condition label: live attenuated yellow fever vaccine strain. Library prep was done by 5' RACE. Sequencing took place on an Illumina HiSeq 2500. TCRdb handled the public reads itself, with Q25 trimming in fastp and clone calling in MiXCR, and kept productive beta chains. Each CDR3 protein gets just one entry, which takes the most common genes and DNA from the rows behind it. The sample contains 500,000 to 650,000 distinct CDR3 sequences, roughly 13% of them found a single time. The top ten constitute about an eighth of the sample. Sample: PBMCs, taken on the day of the yellow fever booster vaccination. The receptors here all came from a man under 40 who received the YFV17D yellow fever vaccine.

The chain employs TRBV7-9 and TRBJ2-6; TRBD2 matches 7 bases. V lost 8 bases and J lost 0; bases outside the gene matches: 10. CDR3 length equals 17 residues. The germline CDR1 and CDR2 sequences are SEHNR and FQNEAQ (reference sequence). The CDR3 sequence: CASARRGDGSGANVLTF. In nucleotides, the CDR3 is TGTGCCAGCGCCCGACGGGGGGATGGCTCTGGGGCCAACGTCCTGACTTTC.

This clonotype was detected only a few times. The V gene is TRBV5-1, the J gene TRBJ2-7, with 9 bases aligning to TRBD1. There are 16 residues in the CDR3. J was trimmed by 6 bases and V by 3 bases; bases with no gene match: 13. The germline gives CDR1 SGHRS, CDR2 YFSETQ. This chain's CDR3 is CASSWGAGQGISEQYF. The CDR3 DNA reads TGCGCCAGCAGCTGGGGTGCCGGACAGGGGATCTCCGAGCAGTACTTC.

This clonotype was recorded a few times. The CDR3 DNA follows: TGCAGTGCTAGAGATCTTCGAGGTGTGACTAGCGGCACCGGGGAGCTGTTTTTT. This translates into CSARDLRGVTSGTGELFF. V and J are TRBV20-1 and TRBJ2-2; 9 bases are a match to TRBD2. The CDR3 spans 18 residues. Losses at the gene ends were 0 bases for V and 4 bases for J; bases not matched to a gene: 12. Germline CDR1 DFQATT, CDR2 SNEGSKA (reference sequence).

The chain employs TRBV12-3 or TRBV12-4 and TRBJ2-7; weak D call: TRBD1 (6 bases). V lost 6 bases to trimming and J lost 3 bases, with 12 bases between them. The CDR3 covers 13 residues. CDR3 sequence (DNA): TGTGCCAGCAGAGAAGGACAGAACTACGAGCAGTACTTC. This codes for CASREGQNYEQYF.

This clonotype was seen ten or more times. J is TRBJ2-6 and V is TRBV7-2; D is uncertain. Germline V CDR1 and CDR2: SGHTA, FQGNSA. Trimming pared 3 bases from V and 2 bases from J, leaving 11 bases between. The CDR3 is made up of 16 amino acids. CDR3: CASSFYGLAGANVLTF. The CDR3 DNA is TGTGCCAGCAGCTTTTATGGGCTGGCTGGGGCCAACGTCCTGACTTTC.